Below are 30 T cell receptor beta chains sequenced from a single sample in a study of T cell changes during pregnancy in multiple sclerosis. Clones were read by immunoSEQ multiplex PCR, and TCRdb kept only the in-frame ones, dropping some. Of 37,000 or so clones in the sample, roughly nine tenths were seen once. This specimen consisted of CD4+ T cells from peripheral blood mononuclear cells, obtained in the first trimester of pregnancy. Receptors originate from a female donor with multiple sclerosis, enrolled in a pregnancy study.

This chain joins TRBV10-3 and TRBJ1-5; no definite D call. Germline assignment: CDR1 ENHRY and CDR2 SYGVKD. V was trimmed by 6 bases and J by 5 bases, leaving 8 bases between them. The CDR3 totals 12 residues. The CDR3 loop is CAISDGDQPQHF. The DNA for the CDR3 is TGTGCCATCAGCGACGGAGATCAGCCCCAGCATTTT.

The chain has TRBV30 and TRBJ1-4; TRBD1 is a possible D gene (5 bases). Germline CDR1 is GTSNPN and CDR2 is SVGIG (reference sequence). V gave up 2 bases and J gave up 8 bases, with 12 bases separating them. The CDR3 covers 13 residues. The CDR3: CAWSTQGGEKLFF. Written as DNA, the CDR3 is TGTGCCTGGAGTACCCAGGGTGGGGAAAAACTGTTTTTT.

The V call is TRBV7-2, the J call TRBJ2-7; 8 bases fit TRBD1. The CDR3 consists of 14 residues. The germline gives CDR1 SGHTA, CDR2 FQGNSA. V shed 5 bases, J shed 5 bases, and the junction held 8 bases outside the gene matches. The CDR3 loop reads CASSTPTGAHEQYF. DNA for the CDR3: TGTGCCAGCAGCACTCCGACAGGGGCCCACGAGCAGTACTTC.

The chain links TRBV5-6 to TRBJ2-5, with 7 bases that match TRBD1. The CDR3 sequence is 13 residues long. Germline V gene sequence: CDR1 SGHDT, CDR2 YYEEEE. Trimming took 4 bases from V and 9 from J; bases not matched to a gene: 9. The CDR3 sequence is CASSPQGSEAQYF. CDR3 DNA: TGTGCCAGCAGCCCACAGGGGTCGGAGGCCCAGTACTTC.

V and J are TRBV18 and TRBJ2-7; D uncertain. V dropped 8 bases and J dropped 3 bases, with 8 bases sitting between them. The germline CDR1 and CDR2 sequences are KGHSH and LQKENI. This CDR3 contains 11 residues. The CDR3 spells CASQRIYEQYF. CDR3 nucleotides: TGTGCCAGCCAGAGGATCTACGAGCAGTACTTC.

Comment on this clone: Within the sample, other DNA sequences also encode this same CDR3. V gene TRBV7-3 combines with J gene TRBJ2-1; TRBD1 aligns across 7 bases. Germline CDR1 reads SGHTA; CDR2 reads FQGTGA. The length of the CDR3 is 14 residues. V was clipped by 2 bases and J by 8 bases; unmatched bases: 6. This chain's CDR3 is CASSLGRGGYEQFF. In nucleotides, the CDR3 is TGTGCCAGCAGCTTAGGAAGAGGGGGCTATGAGCAGTTCTTC.

The chain joins TRBV27 to TRBJ2-1, with D perhaps TRBD1 (5 bases). V lost 0 bases, J lost 14 bases, and 8 bases lay in between. Germline V gene data show CDR1 as MNHEY and CDR2 as SMNVEV (reference sequence). The CDR3 contains 11 residues. The DNA of the CDR3 is TGTGCCAGCAGTTTATCTGGGGCGGAGTTCTTC. This translates into CASSLSGAEFF.

Here the CDR3 reads CASSLDYRPSYGYTF. The CDR3 DNA reads TGTGCCAGCAGCTTAGATTACAGGCCCTCTTACGGCTACACCTTC. The chain couples TRBV7-2 to TRBJ1-2; TRBD1 might be the D (5 bases). The ends were cut back, 1 base at V and 8 bases at J, with 17 bases in the middle. This CDR3 has 15 amino acids. CDR1 is SGHTA and CDR2 is FQGNSA in the germline V gene.

The chain has TRBV7-3 and TRBJ1-3; possibly TRBD1 for D (5 bases). The CDR3 covers 21 residues. V lost 5 bases, J lost 4 bases, and 33 bases lay in between. CDR1 is SGHTA, CDR2 FQGTGA, per germline. CDR3 bases: TGTGCCAGCAGCGTCTTATGGAATTACGAAGGCCTTCAAAGGGGCGGAAACACCATATATTTT. It yields the protein CASSVLWNYEGLQRGGNTIYF.

The chain links TRBV19 to TRBJ1-6; D is possibly TRBD1 (6 bases). V lost 8 bases and J 9 bases, leaving 26 bases between the germline ends. Germline CDR1 LNHDA, CDR2 SQIVND (reference sequence). This CDR3 has 17 residues. This CDR3 reads CASRLGHLRVSGSPLHF. CDR3 DNA sequence: TGTGCCAGTCGTTTGGGACACCTCAGGGTATCGGGTTCACCCCTCCACTTT.

The V call is TRBV11-2, the J call TRBJ2-5, with D tentatively TRBD2 (6 bases). V shed 7 bases and J shed 6 bases, with 27 bases lying between them. CDR1 and CDR2 (germline): SGHAT, FQNNGV. The CDR3 runs 17 residues. CDR3 in DNA: TGTGCCAGCACCTTGATTAGTTCGGGGGTCTACAGACAGACCCAGTACTTC. This gives the protein CASTLISSGVYRQTQYF.

This clone was found a few times. This chain connects TRBV6-1 to TRBJ1-1, with 10 bases that match TRBD1. Germline V lookup: CDR1 MNHNS, CDR2 SASEGT. The CDR3 runs to 14 residues. V lost 6 bases to trimming and J lost 4 bases; unmatched junction nucleotides: 5. In nucleotides, the CDR3 is TGTGCCAGCAGACCTTGGACAGGGGGCACTGAAGCTTTCTTT. It specifies CASRPWTGGTEAFF.

The V and J genes are TRBV19 and TRBJ1-5; possibly TRBD1 for D (5 bases). Trimming left V 6 bases short and J 1 base short, with 10 bases between. The CDR3 spans 14 residues. CDR1 and CDR2 (germline): LNHDA, SQIVND (reference sequence). This CDR3 is CASSPGPSNQPQHF. In DNA form, the CDR3 reads TGTGCCAGTAGCCCAGGGCCGAGCAATCAGCCCCAGCATTTT.

V is TRBV9 and J is TRBJ2-5; 13 bases are shared with TRBD2. The germline gives CDR1 SGDLS, CDR2 YYNGEE. The CDR3 consists of 16 residues. V was pared by 5 bases and J by 2 bases, with 6 bases of the junction left unmatched. The CDR3 here is CASSRTSGSWQETQYF. Here the CDR3 DNA reads TGTGCCAGCAGTCGGACTAGCGGGAGCTGGCAAGAGACCCAGTACTTC.

V usage is TRBV7-3 and J usage is TRBJ2-1; the match to TRBD1 covers 10 bases. The V gene's germline CDR1 is SGHTA and CDR2 FQGTGA. The CDR3 length is 14 residues. Unmatched junction bases numbered 5, after V lost 6 bases and J lost 6 bases. CDR3 in DNA: TGTGCCAGCAGTACCGGGACAGGGGCCAATGAGCAGTTCTTC. Translation gives CASSTGTGANEQFF. Full variable domain (rest looked up from reference TRBV7-3 and TRBJ2-1): GAGVSQTPSNKVTEKGKYVELRCDPISGHTALYWYRQSLGQGPEFLIYFQGTGAADDSGLPNDRFFAVRPEGSVSTLKIQRTERGDSAVYLCASSTGTGANEQFFGPGTRLTVL.

This chain uses TRBV6-1 with TRBJ1-5; D is perhaps TRBD1 (5 bases). The CDR3 extends over 15 amino acids. CDR1 is MNHNS, CDR2 SASEGT, per germline. With 3 bases removed from V and 1 base from J, the gap between germline ends came to 10 bases. In nucleotides, the CDR3 is TGTGCCAGCAGTGATCCCGGGGGAAGCAATCAGCCCCAGCATTTT. The encoded protein is CASSDPGGSNQPQHF.

The chain recombines TRBV23-1 with TRBJ2-1; 11 positions agree with TRBD1. TRBV23-1 is flagged as an ORF with uncertain function. V lost 5 bases and J lost 0; bases outside the gene matches: 24. The CDR3 has 23 residues. CDR3 residues: CASSIPGQGERGPGPSSYNEQFF. In DNA form, the CDR3 reads TGCGCCAGCAGTATACCGGGACAGGGGGAACGCGGGCCCGGACCAAGCTCCTACAATGAGCAGTTCTTC.

The rearrangement links TRBV6-6 to TRBJ1-5, with D possibly TRBD1 on 6 matching bases. Germline loops: CDR1 MNHNY, CDR2 SVGAGI (reference sequence). The CDR3 has 14 amino acids. The V end was cut by 0 bases, the J end by 4 bases, with 7 bases between. The CDR3 protein is CASSYSDRNQPQHF. CDR3 DNA sequence: TGTGCCAGCAGTTACTCCGACAGGAATCAGCCCCAGCATTTT.

In this sample, this clone turned up a few times. The chain employs TRBV6-5 and TRBJ1-1; possibly TRBD1 for D (5 bases). The germline V and J ends were trimmed by 0 bases and 0 bases, with 11 bases remaining between them. This CDR3 comprises 16 residues. Germline assignment: CDR1 MNHEY and CDR2 SVGAGI. In nucleotides, the CDR3 is TGTGCCAGCAGTTACTCCGCGGGACTCCTGAACACTGAAGCTTTCTTT. Residues: CASSYSAGLLNTEAFF.

The V gene is TRBV6-1, the J gene TRBJ2-1; TRBD1 might be the D (6 bases). V lost 7 bases and J lost 2, with 12 bases in between. This CDR3 spans 14 amino acids. Germline values: CDR1 MNHNS, CDR2 SASEGT. This CDR3 is CASKPGQTYNEQFF. The CDR3 DNA sequence: TGTGCCAGCAAACCGGGACAAACCTACAATGAGCAGTTCTTC.

The rearrangement uses TRBV5-1 and TRBJ1-2; no reliable D call. Germline V gene data show CDR1 as SGHRS and CDR2 as YFSETQ. The V end was cut by 0 bases, the J end by 2 bases, with 11 bases between. The CDR3 totals 15 residues. The CDR3 bases are TGCGCCAGCAGCTTGGCTCCTGAACTCAACTATGGCTACACCTTC. Its protein product is CASSLAPELNYGYTF. The entire variable domain, with the rest obtained from reference TRBV5-1 and TRBJ1-2, is as follows: KAGVTQTPRYLIKTRGQQVTLSCSPISGHRSVSWYQQTPGQGLQFLFEYFSETQRNKGNFPGRFSGRQFSNSRSEMNVSTLELGDSALYLCASSLAPELNYGYTFGSGTRLTVV.

This clone was seen more than once but under ten times. V gene TRBV4-2 combines with J gene TRBJ1-5; D remains ambiguous. In germline, CDR1 is LGHNA, CDR2 YNFKEQ. V was cut by 0 bases and J by 0 bases, with 9 bases left in between. The CDR3 consists of 16 residues. The CDR3 DNA reads TGTGCCAGCAGCCAAGAGGCTGCTTATAGCAATCAGCCCCAGCATTTT. It codes for CASSQEAAYSNQPQHF.

The gene calls are TRBV4-3 and TRBJ2-1; D unclear. Trimming took off 0 bases at V and 3 bases at J, with 18 bases between the two ends. CDR1 is LGHNA, CDR2 YSLEER, per germline. There are 18 residues in the CDR3. Written as DNA, the CDR3 is TGCGCCAGCAGCCAAGATCCGACGGGTTCCCGAAACTACAATGAGCAGTTCTTC. This sequence encodes CASSQDPTGSRNYNEQFF.

The CDR3 nucleotides are TGTGCCAGCAGTCAATCTGGGGCCAACGTCCTGACTTTC. Protein sequence: CASSQSGANVLTF. The V and J genes are TRBV6-6 and TRBJ2-6; D is unclear. Between the trimmed V and J ends, which lost 5 bases and 1 base, there was a span of 3 bases. This CDR3 has 13 residues. Germline CDR1 and CDR2: MNHNY and SVGAGI (reference sequence).

The V gene is TRBV30, the J gene TRBJ1-1; D is unresolved. The CDR3 is 15 residues long. V gave up 0 bases and J gave up 0 bases, with 11 bases separating them. CDR1 GTSNPN and CDR2 SVGIG come from the germline V gene (reference sequence). The CDR3 sequence is CAWSVLAGMNTEAFF. CDR3 nucleotide sequence: TGTGCCTGGAGTGTACTGGCGGGGATGAACACTGAAGCTTTCTTT.

The chain joins TRBV5-1 to TRBJ2-5; 9 bases line up with TRBD1. V lost 0 bases to trimming and J lost 4 bases; unmatched junction nucleotides: 4. The CDR3 extends over 15 amino acids. Germline V gene data show CDR1 as SGHRS and CDR2 as YFSETQ. In DNA form, the CDR3 reads TGCGCCAGCAGCTTGGGAACAGGGGGCACAGAGACCCAGTACTTC. It is translated as CASSLGTGGTETQYF.

The chain has TRBV5-1 and TRBJ1-4; TRBD1 aligns across 10 bases. J lost 8 bases, V lost 4 bases, and 8 bases had no gene match. Germline lookup yields CDR1 SGHRS and CDR2 YFSETQ. The CDR3 has 15 amino acids. CDR3 DNA sequence: TGCGCCAGCAGCACGGGCGGGACAGGGGAGGAAAAACTGTTTTTT. This translates into CASSTGGTGEEKLFF. Using reference TRBV5-1 and TRBJ1-4 for the parts outside the CDR3, the full variable domain is KAGVTQTPRYLIKTRGQQVTLSCSPISGHRSVSWYQQTPGQGLQFLFEYFSETQRNKGNFPGRFSGRQFSNSRSEMNVSTLELGDSALYLCASSTGGTGEEKLFFGSGTQLSVL.

The chain employs TRBV7-9 and TRBJ1-1; 8 bases map to TRBD1. The CDR3 consists of 15 residues. Germline CDR1 reads SEHNR; CDR2 reads FQNEAQ (reference sequence). Trimming removed 5 bases from V and 6 bases from J; junction bases left unmatched: 11. CDR3 loop: CASSTLWTGRPEAFF. As DNA, the CDR3 is TGTGCCAGCAGCACGTTATGGACAGGGCGACCTGAAGCTTTCTTT.

This sequence joins TRBV5-1 and TRBJ2-3; 11 bases match TRBD2. J was trimmed by 1 base and V by 7 bases; bases with no gene match: 2. This CDR3 region has 14 residues. CDR1 SGHRS and CDR2 YFSETQ come from the germline V gene. CDR3 sequence: CASQLAGGTDTQYF. The CDR3 region has the DNA TGCGCCAGCCAACTAGCGGGAGGCACAGATACGCAGTATTTT.

The chain carries TRBV19 and TRBJ2-1; 12 nucleotides line up with TRBD1. The CDR3 length is 16 residues. V gave up 7 bases and J gave up 6 bases; unmatched junction bases: 10. Per germline, CDR1 LNHDA and CDR2 SQIVND (reference sequence). The CDR3 loop is CASTSYGTGGSNEQFF. Written as DNA, the CDR3 is TGTGCCAGTACCTCATACGGGACAGGGGGCTCCAATGAGCAGTTCTTC.